This T cell receptor (beta chain) is from a study of OX40 agonist ivuxolimab in advanced cancers. Study background: Patients in the trial were receiving intravenous ivuxolimab every 2 weeks, at doses of 0.01 to 10 mg/kg.

The V end lost 6 bases, the J end lost 8 bases, and 16 bases lay between the germline ends. Germline CDR1 and CDR2: LNHDA and SQIVND (reference sequence). This CDR3 has 14 residues. The table came from immunoSEQ multiplex PCR; TCRdb's copy has only in-frame clones and leaves some out. In the table there are over 100,000 clones, about nine tenths of which are singletons. Comment on this clone: Antigen unknown.

Study findings and constraints: In CD8+ T cells, expanded clones were on average more numerous than in CD4+.

The V call is TRBV19, the J call TRBJ1-4, with D possibly TRBD1 on 6 matching bases. Here the sequenced sample was CD4+ or CD8+ T cells sorted from blood, taken in a trial of the OX40 agonist ivuxolimab. The clonotype originates from an adult with an advanced solid tumor such as melanoma, head and neck, liver or kidney cancer. CDR3 DNA sequence: TGTGCCAGTAGGGATCGCCAGGGGACCGAAAAACTGTTTTTT. It encodes CASRDRQGTEKLFF.